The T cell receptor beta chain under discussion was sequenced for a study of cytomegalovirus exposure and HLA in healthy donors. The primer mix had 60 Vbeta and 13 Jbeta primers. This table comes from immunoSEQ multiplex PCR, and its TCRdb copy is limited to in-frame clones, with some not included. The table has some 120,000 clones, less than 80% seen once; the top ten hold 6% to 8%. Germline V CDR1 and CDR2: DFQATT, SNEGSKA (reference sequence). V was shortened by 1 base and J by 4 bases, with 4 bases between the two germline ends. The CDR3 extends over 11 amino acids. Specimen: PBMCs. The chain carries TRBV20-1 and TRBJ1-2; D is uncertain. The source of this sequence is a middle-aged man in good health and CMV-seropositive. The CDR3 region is CSARVGYGYTF. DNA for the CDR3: TGCAGTGCTAGAGTCGGCTATGGCTACACCTTC.